This T cell receptor (beta chain) was obtained from a study of a mutant IDH1 vaccine in newly diagnosed glioma. The sample's time point: week 5, during vaccination. Every single dose of the vaccine, 300 ug of mutant IDH1 20-mer peptide, came with topical imiquimod. The donors had new WHO grade 3 or 4 astrocytomas; these were IDH1-mutant and ATRX-lost. General study points: Vaccine-induced immune responses occurred in 93.3% of patients.

The CDR3 extends over 14 amino acids. Trimming shortened V by 8 bases and J by 2 bases, and 16 bases separated the two germline ends. Germline assignment: CDR1 MNHEY and CDR2 SMNVEV (reference sequence). A word on this clone: Its antigen is still unknown.

TCRdb keeps only in-frame clones here, not all; method: immunoSEQ multiplex PCR. The sample lists about 33,000 clones; about 86% were seen once. The source material was PBMCs, sampled from a glioma patient whose treatment included an IDH1 peptide vaccine. This sequence originates from a man aged 25 to 40 with glioma. This chain connects TRBV27 to TRBJ2-7, with D uncertain. The CDR3 nucleotides read TGTGCCAGCCGCTCTAGGACCGCCCCCTACGAGCAGTACTTC. Amino acid sequence: CASRSRTAPYEQYF.